The 28 T cell receptor beta chains reported below all come from one sample, sequenced in a study of cytomegalovirus exposure and HLA in healthy donors. Primers for the PCR totalled 60 Vbeta and 13 Jbeta. Data came from immunoSEQ multiplex PCR; TCRdb stores just in-frame clones and leaves some out. The sample has 120,000 or so clones, under 80% seen once. Sequencing used PBMCs. These TCRs come from a man in his forties or fifties in good health and CMV-seropositive.

This chain joins TRBV28 and TRBJ2-2; D is unresolved. The germline V and J ends were trimmed by 4 bases and 0 bases, with 9 bases remaining between them. CDR1 and CDR2 (germline): MDHEN, SYDVKM. The CDR3 spans 15 residues. This chain's CDR3 is CASSSVDSNTGELFF. The DNA for the CDR3 is TGTGCCAGCAGTTCAGTAGACTCGAACACCGGGGAGCTGTTTTTT.

V is TRBV29-1 and J is TRBJ1-5; the D gene is possibly TRBD1 (6 bases). This CDR3 comprises 13 residues. Germline CDR1 SQVTM, CDR2 ANQGSEA. Trimming pared 4 bases from V and 6 bases from J, leaving 13 bases between. In DNA form, the CDR3 reads TGCAGCGTTGTGGCAGGGGAGCGTCAGCCCCAGCATTTT. Its translation: CSVVAGERQPQHF.

The rearrangement uses TRBV7-9 and TRBJ2-3, with 7 nucleotides matching TRBD2. The germline CDR1 and CDR2 sequences are SEHNR and FQNEAQ (reference sequence). This CDR3 is 12 amino acids long. V was clipped by 8 bases and J by 4 bases; unmatched bases: 3. The CDR3 bases are TGTGCCAGCGCGGGAGTACCAGATACGCAGTATTTT. Protein product: CASAGVPDTQYF.

V and J are TRBV19 and TRBJ2-3, with a possible D match to TRBD1 (6 bases). The CDR3 length is 13 residues. Germline CDR1 is LNHDA and CDR2 is SQIVND (reference sequence). With 6 bases removed from V and 4 bases from J, the gap between germline ends came to 11 bases. Here the CDR3 DNA reads TGTGCCAGTAGGGTAGCAGGGGCAGATACGCAGTATTTT. It translates to CASRVAGADTQYF.

This chain links TRBV27 with TRBJ2-1; 7 positions match TRBD2. CDR1 is MNHEY and CDR2 is SMNVEV in the germline V gene (reference sequence). The CDR3 runs 14 residues. The ends lost 5 bases at V and 4 bases at J; junction bases unmatched: 5. The CDR3 reads CASSPGGAYNEQFF. The DNA for the CDR3 is TGTGCCAGCAGTCCGGGGGGAGCGTACAATGAGCAGTTCTTC.

V and J are TRBV25-1 and TRBJ2-1; TRBD2 agrees at 9 bases. The length of the CDR3 is 17 residues. In germline, CDR1 is MGHDK, CDR2 SYGVNS. The junction had 10 bases not matched to a gene; V was cut back by 6 bases and J by 1 base. The CDR3 region is CASSPRLAGVSYNEQFF. CDR3 bases: TGTGCCAGCAGCCCCCGATTAGCGGGGGTTTCCTACAATGAGCAGTTCTTC.

The table lists this clone with a few counts. CDR3 loop: CASSVVPQTGSTEAFF. The CDR3 nucleotides read TGTGCCAGCAGCGTAGTTCCCCAGACAGGGTCCACTGAAGCTTTCTTT. The chain is built from TRBV9 and TRBJ1-1; 7 nucleotides line up with TRBD1. The germline CDR1 and CDR2 sequences are SGDLS and YYNGEE. Trimming cost V 0 bases and J 4 bases; bases outside gene matches: 9. The length of the CDR3 is 16 residues.

The chain carries TRBV28 and TRBJ2-7; D gene uncertain. CDR1 MDHEN and CDR2 SYDVKM come from the germline V gene. With 4 bases removed from V and 1 base from J, the gap between germline ends came to 2 bases. This CDR3 is 11 amino acids long. The CDR3 sequence is CASSSSYEQYF. DNA for the CDR3: TGTGCCAGCAGTTCGTCCTACGAGCAGTACTTC.

The chain employs TRBV11-2 and TRBJ2-7; 7 bases fit TRBD1. The CDR3 totals 15 residues. V gave up 3 bases and J gave up 3 bases; unmatched junction bases: 8. Per germline, CDR1 SGHAT and CDR2 FQNNGV. This CDR3 is CASSFDGDRLYEQYF. DNA for the CDR3: TGTGCCAGCAGCTTTGATGGGGACAGACTCTACGAGCAGTACTTC.

The chain uses TRBV6-5 and TRBJ1-1; D not certain. The length of the CDR3 is 12 residues. V was shortened by 7 bases and J by 0 bases, with 6 bases between the two germline ends. Germline V gene lookup returns CDR1 MNHEY and CDR2 SVGAGI. CDR3 bases: TGTGCCAGCACGAGCGTGAACACTGAAGCTTTCTTT. Translated: CASTSVNTEAFF.

The rearrangement links TRBV5-4 to TRBJ2-1; 8 bases map to TRBD2. This CDR3 spans 16 amino acids. V was clipped by 0 bases and J by 4 bases; unmatched bases: 6. The V gene's germline CDR1 is SGHNT and CDR2 YYREEE (reference sequence). In nucleotides, the CDR3 is TGTGCCAGCAGCTTGGGATCCAGCGGGAGTTACAATGAGCAGTTCTTC. Amino acid sequence: CASSLGSSGSYNEQFF.

V is TRBV4-3 and J is TRBJ2-2; 13 bases line up with TRBD2. This CDR3 region has 18 residues. Germline loops: CDR1 LGHNA, CDR2 YSLEER. V trimming: 2 bases; J trimming: 8 bases; junction bases outside the gene matches: 11. The CDR3 DNA sequence: TGCGCCAGCAGCCAAACTAGCGGGAGGGCCGAAAAAGAAGGGGAGCTGTTTTTT. This sequence encodes CASSQTSGRAEKEGELFF.

This sequence joins TRBV2 and TRBJ1-2, with 8 bases matching TRBD1. Germline V gene lookup returns CDR1 SNHLY and CDR2 FYNNEI. The junction had 6 bases not matched to a gene; V was cut back by 6 bases and J by 3 bases. The CDR3 loop spans 14 amino acids. The CDR3 spells CASSQNRGDYGYTF. In nucleotides, the CDR3 is TGTGCCAGCAGCCAGAACAGGGGGGACTATGGCTACACCTTC.

This sequence joins TRBV5-5 and TRBJ2-7; 7 bases are a match to TRBD2. Germline lookup yields CDR1 SGHKS and CDR2 YYEKEE (reference sequence). The CDR3 sequence is 15 residues long. Trimming removed 0 bases from V and 3 bases from J; junction bases left unmatched: 6. The DNA of the CDR3 is TGTGCCAGCAGCTTGGTCCCAGGGAGGGGCTACGAGCAGTACTTC. Protein product: CASSLVPGRGYEQYF. The full variable domain, in which reference TRBV5-5 and TRBJ2-7 provide the parts outside the CDR3, is DAGVTQSPTHLIKTRGQQVTLRCSPISGHKSVSWYQQVLGQGPQFIFQYYEKEERGRGNFPDRFSARQFPNYSSELNVNALLLGDSALYLCASSLVPGRGYEQYFGPGTRLTVT.

The rearrangement links TRBV6-6 to TRBJ2-1, with 7 bases that match TRBD2. V was clipped by 0 bases and J by 2 bases; unmatched bases: 4. The CDR3 consists of 16 residues. Germline V gene lookup returns CDR1 MNHNY and CDR2 SVGAGI (reference sequence). The CDR3 sequence: CASSYSLAGAYNEQFF. CDR3 coding DNA: TGTGCCAGCAGTTACTCTTTGGCGGGAGCCTACAATGAGCAGTTCTTC.

The chain employs TRBV5-1 and TRBJ2-1, with 10 bases that match TRBD2. V lost 5 bases, J lost 3 bases, and 14 bases stayed unmatched. Germline CDR1 SGHRS, CDR2 YFSETQ. CDR3 length: 18 amino acids. CDR3 residues: CASRGSSGGSSIYNEQFF. The CDR3 coding sequence is TGCGCCAGCAGAGGTAGTAGCGGGGGGTCCTCCATCTACAATGAGCAGTTCTTC.

The sample holds one count of this clone. The V and J genes are TRBV30 and TRBJ1-3; D ambiguous. Trimming pared 4 bases from V and 4 bases from J, leaving 20 bases between. The CDR3 loop spans 16 amino acids. The V gene's germline CDR1 is GTSNPN and CDR2 SVGIG (reference sequence). The CDR3 bases are TGTGCCTGGACCCACGGGAAGGAGGGAAACGGAAACACCATATATTTT. It yields the protein CAWTHGKEGNGNTIYF.

The CDR3 DNA reads TGTGCCAGCAGACCTACAGGGACGAGCAATCAGCCCCAGCATTTT. Its protein is CASRPTGTSNQPQHF. This chain uses TRBV6-5 with TRBJ1-5; D possibly corresponds to TRBD1 (6 bases). Germline CDR1 and CDR2: MNHEY and SVGAGI. CDR3 length: 15 amino acids. Trimming shortened V by 6 bases and J by 1 base, and 13 bases separated the two germline ends.

This sequence joins TRBV6-1 and TRBJ1-5; a possible D gene is TRBD1 (6 bases). The V gene lost 4 bases and the J gene lost 0 bases, with 16 bases spanning the gap. The CDR3 runs to 17 residues. CDR1 and CDR2 from the germline V gene are MNHNS and SASEGT. CDR3 in DNA: TGTGCCAGCAGTGCGAATCCCGGGACAAATAGCAATCAGCCCCAGCATTTT. Encoded protein: CASSANPGTNSNQPQHF.

This clone has only a few counts. The CDR3 DNA reads as TGTGCCAGCAGTCCGGGACTAGCAGCAGATACGCAGTATTTT. Translating it yields CASSPGLAADTQYF. The chain carries TRBV6-4 and TRBJ2-3, with 9 nucleotides matching TRBD2. V lost 5 bases, J lost 4 bases, and 4 bases stayed unmatched. Germline V CDR1 and CDR2: MRHNA, SNTAGT. The length of the CDR3 is 14 residues.

The chain is built from TRBV9 and TRBJ2-3, with 16 bases that match TRBD2. The CDR3 has 17 residues. V shed 2 bases, J shed 6 bases, and the junction held 6 bases outside the gene matches. Germline assignment: CDR1 SGDLS and CDR2 YYNGEE. CDR3 coding DNA: TGTGCCAGCAGCGTTATGGGACTAGCGGGAGGGAAGGATACGCAGTATTTT. The encoded protein is CASSVMGLAGGKDTQYF. Based on the CDR3 plus reference TRBV9 and TRBJ2-3, the full variable domain is DSGVTQTPKHLITATGQRVTLRCSPRSGDLSVYWYQQSLDQGLQFLIQYYNGEERAKGNILERFSAQQFPDLHSELNLSSLELGDSALYFCASSVMGLAGGKDTQYFGPGTRLTVL.

The genes are TRBV4-2 and TRBJ2-5; possibly TRBD2 for D (6 bases). The germline gives CDR1 LGHNA, CDR2 YNFKEQ. This CDR3 has 15 amino acids. Trimming shortened V by 0 bases and J by 4 bases, and 12 bases separated the two germline ends. The CDR3 DNA sequence: TGTGCCAGCAGCCAAGACGCGGGGTGGGGAGAGACCCAGTACTTC. Translation gives CASSQDAGWGETQYF.

V usage is TRBV5-1 and J usage is TRBJ2-5; 7 positions match TRBD1. The V and J ends lost 7 bases and 1 base, in that order; junction bases with no gene match: 4. The CDR3 is 13 residues long. Germline V gene sequence: CDR1 SGHRS, CDR2 YFSETQ. The CDR3 protein is CASGRDSQETQYF. CDR3 coding DNA: TGCGCCAGCGGCCGGGACAGCCAAGAGACCCAGTACTTC.

This chain joins TRBV6-5 and TRBJ1-5, with 12 bases aligning to TRBD1. CDR1 and CDR2 from the germline V gene are MNHEY and SVGAGI. This CDR3 contains 15 residues. The ends lost 4 bases at V and 6 bases at J; junction bases unmatched: 4. For the CDR3, the DNA is TGTGCCAGCAGTTCGGGACAGGGGGCTGGTCAGCCCCAGCATTTT. Its protein product is CASSSGQGAGQPQHF.

There are a few counts of this clone. The gene calls are TRBV14 and TRBJ2-1; tentatively, D is TRBD2 (6 bases). This CDR3 has 16 amino acids. The V gene lost 4 bases and the J gene lost 4 bases, with 17 bases spanning the gap. CDR1 is SGHDN and CDR2 is FVKESK in the germline V gene. The CDR3 bases are TGTGCCAGCAGCCCTGGGACTGGTCGGACTTACAATGAGCAGTTCTTC. Translated, it gives CASSPGTGRTYNEQFF.

This clone was observed a few times. This rearrangement joins TRBV5-5 to TRBJ2-3; TRBD2 aligns across 12 bases. The CDR3 is 16 amino acids. The V gene end was trimmed by 1 base and the J gene end by 3 bases; junction bases not matched to a gene: 3. The V gene's germline CDR1 is SGHKS and CDR2 YYEKEE (reference sequence). The CDR3 sequence is CASSLLTSGRTDTQYF. The DNA of the CDR3 is TGTGCCAGCAGCTTGTTGACTAGCGGGAGAACAGATACGCAGTATTTT.

This chain links TRBV5-6 with TRBJ2-5; 7 bases fit TRBD1. Trimming removed 5 bases from V and 1 base from J; junction bases left unmatched: 17. The CDR3 is made up of 18 amino acids. Germline V gene lookup returns CDR1 SGHDT and CDR2 YYEEEE. This CDR3 reads CASSPTAARDSLQETQYF. CDR3 bases: TGTGCCAGCAGTCCCACCGCAGCTAGGGACAGCCTCCAAGAGACCCAGTACTTC.

This clone was seen only a few times. This chain links TRBV5-1 with TRBJ1-4, with no clear D. Germline CDR1 SGHRS, CDR2 YFSETQ. Between the trimmed V and J ends, which lost 0 bases and 4 bases, there was a span of 13 bases. This CDR3 has 16 residues. In nucleotides, the CDR3 is TGCGCCAGCAGCTTGGACCCGGGGAGCCTTAATGAAAAACTGTTTTTT. Its translation: CASSLDPGSLNEKLFF.